This paragraph reports one TCR beta chain. As yet, its antigen is unknown. Using its own MiXCR run on the 5' RACE reads, TCRdb lists one record per CDR3 protein. Of 600,000 to 800,000 distinct CDR3 sequences detected, about 20% appear once; the ten largest clones hold 4% to 5.5%. The sample is drawn from a study of identical twins. Study observations and caveats: Rather than following the same donors, the conclusions depended on cross-sectional statistical analysis. Alpha sequences out of frame and shared by twins had excess low generation probability. Among beta out-of-frame sequences, excess sharing between twins appeared weaker.

V trimming: 4 bases; J trimming: 3 bases; junction bases outside the gene matches: 10. Per the germline V gene, CDR1 is SGHRS and CDR2 is YFSETQ. This CDR3 has 15 amino acids. These sequences were also reported in another study, on T cells expressing NK-cell markers. Per that paper: Evidence did not settle whether expanded NKG2C+ T cell clones targeted HCMV.

The chain combines TRBV5-1 with TRBJ2-7, with TRBD1 identical over 7 bases. Sequences were obtained from PBMCs. The sequence came from a woman younger than 35 in good health. The chain's CDR3 is CASSPVGGSYYEQYF. The DNA of the CDR3 is TGCGCCAGCAGCCCAGTAGGGGGCAGCTACTACGAGCAGTACTTC.